This is a list of T cell receptor beta chains from one sample in a study of Graves' ophthalmopathy and Graves' hyperthyroidism. TCRdb re-called the multiplex PCR reads through MiXCR, storing one row per CDR3 protein. The profile covers almost 750,000 distinct CDR3 sequences, with around 40% appearing a single time and less than 55% taken by the ten largest. The sequenced material came from peripheral blood. Receptor source: an adult man with Graves' ophthalmopathy. Each CDR3 is given without its conserved first and last residue.

V gene: TRBV10-2; CDR3 protein: ASSEGGNYEQY
V gene: TRBV10-2; CDR3 protein: ASRYRAETQY
V gene: TRBV25-1; CDR3 protein: ASSPQVRARPGELF
V gene: TRBV29-1; CDR3 protein: SVLGTDNTEAF
V gene: TRBV12-3/TRBV12-4; CDR3 protein: ASSLTPGTSDGAF
V gene: TRBV29-1; CDR3 protein: SVEDLTGGYEQY
V gene: TRBV10-3; CDR3 protein: AISDPGQYNSPLH
V gene: TRBV10-3; CDR3 protein: ASSYLWGSATQY
V gene: TRBV5-4; CDR3 protein: ATTTRGRNTEAF
V gene: TRBV5-1; CDR3 protein: ASSATSPGNYGYT
V gene: TRBV6-5; CDR3 protein: ASTKGQISYGYT
V gene: TRBV7-9; CDR3 protein: ASSLFGWRGRGYT
V gene: TRBV2; CDR3 protein: ASSVEVAPGNTIY
V gene: TRBV29-1; CDR3 protein: SVDAPSLETQY
V gene: TRBV7-6; CDR3 protein: ASSRPAGTEAF
V gene: TRBV7-9; CDR3 protein: ASSLGQNAF
V gene: TRBV20-1; CDR3 protein: SGDQGNQPQH
V gene: TRBV2; CDR3 protein: ASSPTGQDSTEAF
V gene: TRBV7-2; CDR3 protein: ASSLRVTSPIRETQY
V gene: TRBV15; CDR3 protein: ATSGGRAFEQY
V gene: TRBV20-1; CDR3 protein: SARDHGRAGQPQH
V gene: TRBV29-1; CDR3 protein: SVGTGGNEQY
V gene: TRBV25-1; CDR3 protein: RVAAPIHGTGELF
V gene: TRBV29-1; CDR3 protein: SVGDRQNYGYT
V gene: TRBV10-2; CDR3 protein: ASSGLLTGGGTGGLF
V gene: TRBV7-2; CDR3 protein: ASSLATAGGETQY
V gene: TRBV10-3; CDR3 protein: ASSATGRTEAF
V gene: TRBV7-9; CDR3 protein: ASSAGTGQYEQY